These 30 T cell receptor beta chains were sequenced from one sample in a study of T cells in Graves' hyperthyroidism and ophthalmopathy. TCR beta CDR3 regions were amplified from RNA. The HTBI primer set served for first-round RT-PCR of the TCR CDR3. TCRdb reprocessed the multiplex PCR reads with MiXCR, giving one entry per CDR3 protein. Of around 520,000 distinct CDR3 sequences listed, roughly 24% are singletons. The sequencing input was blood. The receptors shown here come from a woman aged 25 to 39 with Graves' ophthalmopathy.

This clonotype was detected ten times or more. This chain joins TRBV20-1 and TRBJ1-2; TRBD1 might be the D (6 bases). There are 15 residues in the CDR3. Germline loops: CDR1 DFQATT, CDR2 SNEGSKA (reference sequence). Trimming pared 3 bases from V and 4 bases from J, leaving 18 bases between. The CDR3 loop is CSARIPYRVPYGYTF. The CDR3, as DNA: TGCAGTGCTAGGATCCCGTACAGGGTCCCCTATGGCTACACCTTC.

This clonotype was picked up a small number of times. The CDR3 nucleotides are TGTGCCAGCAGTTTTAGGGAAGGCTATCAGCCCCAGCATTTT. As protein: CASSFREGYQPQHF. This chain uses TRBV12-3 or TRBV12-4 with TRBJ1-5; D ambiguous. The V gene lost 3 bases and the J gene lost 5 bases, with 11 bases spanning the gap. This CDR3 is 14 amino acids long.

This clonotype has ten or more counts. J is TRBJ1-1 and V is TRBV9; 8 bases are shared with TRBD1. This CDR3 contains 13 residues. Looked up from germline, CDR1 is SGDLS and CDR2 is YYNGEE. The J segment lost 10 bases and the V segment lost 4 bases, leaving 9 bases of the junction unmatched. The CDR3 bases are TGTGCCAGCAGCACACAGGGGGATACTTTAGCTTTCTTT. This codes for CASSTQGDTLAFF.

This clonotype came up many times. This chain uses TRBV6-1 with TRBJ1-2; TRBD1 aligns across 7 bases. Looked up from germline, CDR1 is MNHNS and CDR2 is SASEGT. The CDR3 totals 14 residues. Trimming took 4 bases from V and 4 from J; bases not matched to a gene: 6. The CDR3 loop is CASSAIRDSYGYTF. The DNA for the CDR3 is TGTGCCAGCAGTGCGATCCGGGACAGCTATGGCTACACCTTC.

This clonotype was counted ten times or more. V gene TRBV28 combines with J gene TRBJ1-1; D remains ambiguous. The ends were cut back, 5 bases at V and 8 bases at J, with 12 bases in the middle. CDR1 is MDHEN, CDR2 SYDVKM, per germline. The CDR3 covers 12 residues. The DNA of the CDR3 is TGTGCCAGCAGTCCACCGGCCAGGGAAGCTTTCTTT. The encoded protein is CASSPPAREAFF.

The chain links TRBV7-3 to TRBJ2-5, with D possibly matching TRBD2 (5 bases). CDR3 length equals 14 residues. Germline CDR1 is SGHTA and CDR2 is FQGTGA. Trimming shortened V by 6 bases and J by 5 bases, and 16 bases separated the two germline ends. The CDR3 protein is CASSDHTRSETQYF. The CDR3 DNA reads TGTGCCAGCAGTGATCATACTAGATCTGAGACCCAGTACTTC. The variable domain in full, with the rest retrieved from reference TRBV7-3 and TRBJ2-5, is GAGVSQTPSNKVTEKGKYVELRCDPISGHTALYWYRQSLGQGPEFLIYFQGTGAADDSGLPNDRFFAVRPEGSVSTLKIQRTERGDSAVYLCASSDHTRSETQYFGPGTRLLVL.

This clonotype occurred a few times. This chain connects TRBV5-1 to TRBJ1-1; unclear D gene. The ends were cut back, 1 base at V and 6 bases at J, with 7 bases in the middle. The CDR3 sequence is 12 residues long. CDR1 and CDR2 from the germline V gene are SGHRS and YFSETQ. The CDR3 reads CASSLKGAEAFF. CDR3 bases: TGCGCCAGCAGCTTGAAGGGCGCTGAAGCTTTCTTT. Full variable domain (rest looked up from reference TRBV5-1 and TRBJ1-1): KAGVTQTPRYLIKTRGQQVTLSCSPISGHRSVSWYQQTPGQGLQFLFEYFSETQRNKGNFPGRFSGRQFSNSRSEMNVSTLELGDSALYLCASSLKGAEAFFGQGTRLTVV.

The rearrangement links TRBV4-2 to TRBJ2-7, with 10 nucleotides matching TRBD2. The J segment lost 0 bases and the V segment lost 6 bases, leaving 5 bases of the junction unmatched. The CDR3 length is 15 residues. From germline, CDR1 is LGHNA and CDR2 YNFKEQ. This chain's CDR3 is CASRLTSGTSYEQYF. The CDR3 DNA reads TGTGCCAGCAGGCTAACTAGCGGGACCTCCTACGAGCAGTACTTC.

This clonotype was observed many times. The J gene is TRBJ2-7, the V gene TRBV15; D call uncertain. CDR1 is LNHNV and CDR2 is YYDKDF in the germline V gene (reference sequence). The CDR3 contains 15 residues. V lost 5 bases to trimming and J lost 4 bases, with 18 bases between them. As DNA, the CDR3 is TGTGCCACCAGCCTCCTGACCCGGGTATATTACGAGCAGTACTTC. It yields the protein CATSLLTRVYYEQYF.

This clonotype was recorded at least ten times. This rearrangement joins TRBV25-1 to TRBJ1-1; D ambiguous. The V end was cut by 1 base, the J end by 6 bases, with 21 bases between. The CDR3 consists of 17 residues. Per germline, CDR1 MGHDK and CDR2 SYGVNS. The chain's CDR3 is CASSELIPEGTPAEAFF. Here the CDR3 DNA reads TGTGCCAGCAGTGAATTAATCCCAGAGGGTACCCCCGCTGAAGCTTTCTTT. The full variable domain, rest sourced from reference TRBV25-1 and TRBJ1-1, is EADIYQTPRYLVIGTGKKITLECSQTMGHDKMYWYQQDPGMELHLIHYSYGVNSTEKGDLSSESTVSRIRTEHFPLTLESARPSHTSQYLCASSELIPEGTPAEAFFGQGTRLTVV.

The genes are TRBV7-2 and TRBJ2-7; D unresolved. Trimming left V 5 bases short and J 0 bases short, with 14 bases between. Germline V gene sequence: CDR1 SGHTA, CDR2 FQGNSA. The CDR3 has 15 residues. The CDR3 DNA sequence: TGTGCCAGCAGCCGAGAGACGTTTAGCTCCTACGAGCAGTACTTC. Translated, it gives CASSRETFSSYEQYF.

The chain uses TRBV12-3 or TRBV12-4 and TRBJ2-5; 7 bases are a match to TRBD1. V trimming: 5 bases; J trimming: 5 bases; junction bases outside the gene matches: 5. This CDR3 comprises 13 residues. CDR3 in amino acids: CASSEGTAETQYF. The CDR3 DNA reads TGTGCCAGCAGTGAGGGGACAGCTGAGACCCAGTACTTC.

The chain carries TRBV12-3 or TRBV12-4 and TRBJ1-2; perhaps TRBD1 as D (5 bases). V lost 6 bases and J 7 bases, leaving 12 bases between the germline ends. CDR3 size: 12 residues. As DNA, the CDR3 is TGTGCCAGCAGCGTAGGCCAGGGTGGCTACACCTTC. Residues: CASSVGQGGYTF.

This clonotype was found many times. This chain joins TRBV25-1 and TRBJ2-2, with 8 bases fitting TRBD1. V was clipped by 6 bases and J by 6 bases; unmatched bases: 12. Germline loops: CDR1 MGHDK, CDR2 SYGVNS. This CDR3 spans 16 amino acids. CDR3 in DNA: TGTGCCAGCAGGGCAGGACAGGGAGAAAGACCCGGGGAGCTGTTTTTT. It encodes CASRAGQGERPGELFF.

The chain joins TRBV2 to TRBJ2-5; 11 positions agree with TRBD2. Germline trimming cut 6 bases from V and 10 bases from J; bases unmatched to any gene: 4. Germline CDR1 is SNHLY and CDR2 is FYNNEI. The CDR3 covers 12 residues. The CDR3 DNA reads TGTGCCAGCAGGCGACTAGCGGGGAACCAGTACTTC. It is translated as CASRRLAGNQYF.

This clonotype has ten or more counts. The chain is built from TRBV5-6 and TRBJ2-7; D ambiguous. Trimming took 2 bases from V and 3 from J, leaving 12 bases between them. This CDR3 has 14 amino acids. The germline V gene has CDR1 SGHDT and CDR2 YYEEEE. The CDR3, as DNA: TGTGCCAGCAGCTTCAGTGTAAGGGACTACGAGCAGTACTTC. This gives the protein CASSFSVRDYEQYF.

This chain joins TRBV12-3 or TRBV12-4 and TRBJ2-7, with 7 bases matching TRBD2. The CDR3 runs to 15 residues. V trimming: 1 base; J trimming: 4 bases; junction bases outside the gene matches: 7. The CDR3 DNA sequence: TGTGCCAGCAGTTTAGTTGGGGGGGTGAAGTACGAGCAGTACTTC. Its protein product is CASSLVGGVKYEQYF.

This clonotype turned up a few times. The V and J genes are TRBV10-1 and TRBJ2-2; D remains unclear. CDR1 WNHNN and CDR2 SYGVQD come from the germline V gene (reference sequence). The CDR3 consists of 13 residues. The V and J ends lost 5 bases and 7 bases respectively, with 11 bases between them. For the CDR3, the DNA is TGCGCCAGCAGTTGGGCAGACCACGGGGAGCTGTTTTTT. It yields the protein CASSWADHGELFF.

This clonotype appeared a few times. The chain uses TRBV20-1 and TRBJ1-1; D remains ambiguous. In germline, CDR1 is DFQATT, CDR2 SNEGSKA (reference sequence). The CDR3 loop spans 13 amino acids. V shed 3 bases and J shed 1 base, with 9 bases lying between them. This CDR3 is CSASRSKNTEAFF. The DNA of the CDR3 is TGCAGTGCTAGTAGAAGCAAGAACACTGAAGCTTTCTTT.

This clonotype was found a few times. The V gene is TRBV6-2 or TRBV6-3, the J gene TRBJ1-2; the D is unclear. Germline CDR1 is MNHEY and CDR2 is SVGEGT. The ends were cut back, 10 bases at V and 4 bases at J, with 10 bases in the middle. This CDR3 contains 11 residues. CDR3 coding DNA: TGTGCCATCGGACGGTTCTATGGCTACACCTTC. Its translation: CAIGRFYGYTF.

V and J are TRBV18 and TRBJ1-3, with a weak D call TRBD1 (5 bases). The V gene's germline CDR1 is KGHSH and CDR2 LQKENI. Trimming pared 2 bases from V and 1 base from J, leaving 9 bases between. The CDR3 sequence is 15 residues long. Here the CDR3 DNA reads TGTGCCAGCTCACCATCGGCAGGGTCTGGAAACACCATATATTTT. It yields the protein CASSPSAGSGNTIYF.

This clonotype has ten or more counts. CDR3 sequence (DNA): TGTGCCAGCAGCTTACGTTCCGGGGGCATAGGGAATCAGCCCCAGCATTTT. It translates to CASSLRSGGIGNQPQHF. The rearrangement joins TRBV7-8 to TRBJ1-5; possible D gene TRBD1, 6 bases. This CDR3 spans 17 amino acids. From germline, CDR1 is SGHVS and CDR2 FQNEAQ. The V end was cut by 2 bases, the J end by 4 bases, with 18 bases between. Based on the CDR3 plus reference TRBV7-8 and TRBJ1-5, the full variable domain is GAGVSQSPRYKVAKRGQDVALRCDPISGHVSLFWYQQALGQGPEFLTYFQNEAQLDKSGLPSDRFFAERPEGSVSTLKIQRTQQEDSAVYLCASSLRSGGIGNQPQHFGDGTRLSIL.

In this sample, this clonotype turned up many times. The gene calls are TRBV20-1 and TRBJ1-3; weak D call: TRBD1 (5 bases). In germline, CDR1 is DFQATT, CDR2 SNEGSKA (reference sequence). There are 14 residues in the CDR3. V lost 5 bases to trimming and J lost 4 bases, with 15 bases between them. CDR3 residues: CSAGSGTAGNTIYF. The CDR3 DNA reads as TGCAGTGCTGGCTCTGGGACTGCGGGAAACACCATATATTTT.

This clonotype was observed at least ten times. V is TRBV6-1 and J is TRBJ1-2; D gene unclear. Germline CDR1 is MNHNS and CDR2 is SASEGT. This CDR3 has 12 amino acids. V gave up 8 bases and J gave up 4 bases, with 11 bases separating them. CDR3 nucleotides: TGTGCCAGCTCCCGTGACGCCTATGGCTACACCTTC. Residues: CASSRDAYGYTF.

Many counts were recorded for this clonotype. The rearrangement joins TRBV10-3 to TRBJ1-5; D is perhaps TRBD1 (5 bases). V was cut by 4 bases and J by 3 bases, with 7 bases left in between. Germline lookup yields CDR1 ENHRY and CDR2 SYGVKD. This CDR3 has 13 residues. The CDR3 protein is CAISGGDNQPQHF. The CDR3 DNA reads as TGTGCCATCAGTGGGGGGGACAATCAGCCCCAGCATTTT.

This clonotype was counted only a few times. This chain connects TRBV28 to TRBJ2-4, with 11 bases lining up with TRBD2. CDR1 and CDR2 from the germline V gene are MDHEN and SYDVKM. V gave up 5 bases and J gave up 0 bases; unmatched junction bases: 12. The CDR3 extends over 19 amino acids. This CDR3 is CASSNVPGLAVRAKNIQYF. The CDR3 DNA is TGTGCCAGCAGTAACGTTCCGGGACTAGCGGTGAGAGCCAAAAACATTCAGTACTTC.

For this clonotype: Just one base apart from a much larger clone, this may be a read error. The rearrangement links TRBV7-6 to TRBJ1-5; D might be TRBD1 (5 bases). Germline CDR1 reads SGHVS; CDR2 reads FNYEAQ. V gave up 5 bases and J gave up 15 bases, with 20 bases separating them. CDR3 size: 13 residues. The CDR3: CASSVGAQDPSHF. As DNA, the CDR3 is TGTGCCAGCAGCGTAGGGGCGCAGGACCCCTCGCATTTT.

The table lists this clonotype with many counts. The rearrangement joins TRBV7-2 to TRBJ1-1; unclear D gene. V was pared by 0 bases and J by 0 bases, with 5 bases between. The CDR3 contains 14 residues. Germline V gene sequence: CDR1 SGHTA, CDR2 FQGNSA. The CDR3 region is CASSLAGVNTEAFF. The CDR3 nucleotides read TGTGCCAGCAGCTTAGCTGGTGTGAACACTGAAGCTTTCTTT.

The V call is TRBV24-1, the J call TRBJ2-5; D unresolved. Trimming removed 4 bases from V and 7 bases from J, with 18 bases in between. The CDR3 is 15 residues long. Germline lookup yields CDR1 KGHDR and CDR2 SFDVKD. The CDR3 sequence: CATSENTGSKATQYF. CDR3 DNA: TGTGCCACCAGTGAGAACACCGGGTCAAAGGCGACCCAGTACTTC.

This clonotype was seen at least ten times. This rearrangement joins TRBV20-1 to TRBJ2-5; 10 nucleotides align to TRBD1. The CDR3 loop spans 14 amino acids. Germline loops: CDR1 DFQATT, CDR2 SNEGSKA (reference sequence). After removal of 1 base from V and 1 base from J, the junction contained 0 bases not matched to a gene. The CDR3: CSARGTGGQETQYF. CDR3 DNA: TGCAGTGCTAGAGGGACAGGGGGCCAAGAGACCCAGTACTTC.